The rows below give T cell receptor beta chains drawn from one sample of a study of blood T cell repertoires in COVID-19. TCRdb's copy holds only in-frame clones and misses some; the assay was immunoSEQ multiplex PCR. The sample has 300,000 to 400,000 clones, about nine tenths seen once. Material for sequencing was peripheral blood. The receptors were sampled from a woman aged 70-85 years with COVID-19, enrolled during active disease. Each CDR3 is given with its conserved first and last residue. Each record gives: CDR3 DNA, CDR3 protein, D gene, V gene, J gene, clone size. D genes are given only for firm matches. The listing skips clone size in some rows; elsewhere it reads once, few, many or a size class.

TGTGCCACCAGTGATTCAGGGGACAATCAGCCCCAGCATTTT	CATSDSGDNQPQHF	NA	TRBV24-1	TRBJ1-5	NA
TGTGCCAGCAGCTGGGACAGGGATGATGAGCAGTTCTTC	CASSWDRDDEQFF	TRBD1	TRBV5-4	TRBJ2-1	NA
TGTGCCAGCAGTACACAGGGGGACTATGGCTACACCTTC	CASSTQGDYGYTF	TRBD1	TRBV12-3/TRBV12-4	TRBJ1-2	NA
TGTGCCCACTCGAGGACACCTAACTATGGCTACACCTTC	CAHSRTPNYGYTF	NA	TRBV7-9	TRBJ1-2	NA
TGTGCCAGCTCACGACCCGGGAGGGCTGAAGCTTTCTTT	CASSRPGRAEAFF	NA	TRBV7-2	TRBJ1-1	NA
TGTGCCTGTTCCATTTCAGTTTCCTACGAGCAGTACTTC	CACSISVSYEQYF	NA	TRBV30	TRBJ2-7	NA
TGCGCCAGCAGCGTGACAGGGATTGGCACTGAAGCTTTCTTT	CASSVTGIGTEAFF	TRBD1	TRBV5-1	TRBJ1-1	NA
TGTGCCAGCAGGGGCCGGGGAGGCGATTATGGCTACACCTTC	CASRGRGGDYGYTF	NA	TRBV14	TRBJ1-2	once
TGTGCCAGCAGTTACGCCGGGACATCTGGAAACACCATATATTTT	CASSYAGTSGNTIYF	NA	TRBV6-5	TRBJ1-3	NA
TGTGCCAGCTCAAGGGGACAGTCCTACGAGCAGTACTTC	CASSRGQSYEQYF	TRBD1	TRBV18	TRBJ2-7	NA
TGTGCCAGTAGTAGTAGACAGAGCCCCTACGAGCAGTACTTC	CASSSRQSPYEQYF	NA	TRBV19	TRBJ2-7	NA
TGTGCCAGCAGCCCCGTCGGGACAGGGGCCAATGAGCAGTTCTTC	CASSPVGTGANEQFF	TRBD1	TRBV7-2	TRBJ2-1	NA
TGTGCCATCAGTGAGTCGGGGGCGCCGGGTTTAAAGACCCAGTACTTC	CAISESGAPGLKTQYF	NA	TRBV10-3	TRBJ2-5	NA
TGTGCCAGCAGTTACGGGACTAGCGGGAGACGGGAGTATTTT	CASSYGTSGRREYF	TRBD2	TRBV5-8	TRBJ2-3	NA
TGTGCCACCAGCCCTCAGGGGGACTATGGCTACACCTTC	CATSPQGDYGYTF	TRBD1	TRBV24-1	TRBJ1-2	NA
TGTGCCAGCAGCCTGACAGGGCAAACTTTCTTT	CASSLTGQTFF	TRBD1	TRBV11-2	TRBJ1-1	NA
TGTGCCAGCAGTTTCAGACTAGCCCCCTACAATGAGCAGTTCTTC	CASSFRLAPYNEQFF	TRBD2	TRBV27	TRBJ2-1	few
TGTGCCTCGGGGCCAGCGGGGTTGGGCAATGAGCAGTTCTTC	CASGPAGLGNEQFF	TRBD2	TRBV9	TRBJ2-1	once
TGTGCCAGCAGTTTAAGCAGGGATAGGAGGAACACTGAAGCTTTCTTT	CASSLSRDRRNTEAFF	NA	TRBV27	TRBJ1-1	NA
TGTGCCAGCAGCCCCGACAGGGGAGAGGCTGGCTACACCTTC	CASSPDRGEAGYTF	TRBD1	TRBV7-9	TRBJ1-2	once
TGCGCCAGCAGTGAGTCGGTGGGCGGGGGGAGCACAGATACGCAGTATTTT	CASSESVGGGSTDTQYF	TRBD2	TRBV10-2	TRBJ2-3	NA
TGTGCCAGCAGTGAAGGGTATGCGGGGGCGAATGAAAAACTGTTTTTT	CASSEGYAGANEKLFF	NA	TRBV6-1	TRBJ1-4	NA
TGTGCCACCAGCGACCGCGGAGATACGCAGTATTTT	CATSDRGDTQYF	NA	TRBV24-1	TRBJ2-3	once
TGTGCCAGCTCACCTAACCGGGACAGGGGGACTGAAGCTTTCTTT	CASSPNRDRGTEAFF	TRBD1	TRBV18	TRBJ1-1	NA
TGTGCCAGCAGCAAAGACAGGGGGGCGGGTGAGCAGTTCTTC	CASSKDRGAGEQFF	NA	TRBV21-1	TRBJ2-1	NA
TGTGCCAGCAGTTTACCAGGGGATGGCTATGGCTACACCTTC	CASSLPGDGYGYTF	NA	TRBV28	TRBJ1-2	NA
TGTGCCAGCAGCATGCGCCGGGACAGGGCCGATAGGGAGCAGTACTTC	CASSMRRDRADREQYF	NA	TRBV21-1	TRBJ2-7	once